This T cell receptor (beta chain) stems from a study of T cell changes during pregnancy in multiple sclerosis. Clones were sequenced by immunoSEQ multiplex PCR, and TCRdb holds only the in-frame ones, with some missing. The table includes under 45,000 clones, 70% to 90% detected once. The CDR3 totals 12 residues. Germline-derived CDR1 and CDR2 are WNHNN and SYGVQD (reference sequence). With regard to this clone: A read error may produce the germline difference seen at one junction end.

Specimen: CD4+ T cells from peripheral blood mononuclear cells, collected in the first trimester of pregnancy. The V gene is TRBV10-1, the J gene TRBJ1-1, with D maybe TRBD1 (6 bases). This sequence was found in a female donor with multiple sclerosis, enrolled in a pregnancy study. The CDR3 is CASIGTTIEVFF. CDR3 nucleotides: TGCGCCAGCATCGGGACAACTATTGAAGTTTTCTTT.